This TCR beta chain stems from a study of blood T cell repertoires in COVID-19. Authors' processing steps: Amplification from reference gene primers served as the basis for estimated nucleated cell counts. Profiled with immunoSEQ multiplex PCR; TCRdb holds only in-frame clones, not every one. From that table come the V and J calls and clone size; the DNA was used to work out D and trimming. The profile shows about 230,000 clones, 65% to 90% of them singletons. This clonotype was sampled from a man aged 50-60 years with COVID-19, enrolled during active disease. Input material: peripheral blood.

The CDR3 sequence is CASSVQGNTIYF. The CDR3 DNA reads TGTGCCAGTAGCGTACAGGGAAACACCATATATTTT. The chain employs TRBV19 and TRBJ1-3; D call uncertain. The CDR3 consists of 12 residues. Germline V gene lookup returns CDR1 LNHDA and CDR2 SQIVND (reference sequence). V lost 6 bases and J lost 4, with 7 bases in between.